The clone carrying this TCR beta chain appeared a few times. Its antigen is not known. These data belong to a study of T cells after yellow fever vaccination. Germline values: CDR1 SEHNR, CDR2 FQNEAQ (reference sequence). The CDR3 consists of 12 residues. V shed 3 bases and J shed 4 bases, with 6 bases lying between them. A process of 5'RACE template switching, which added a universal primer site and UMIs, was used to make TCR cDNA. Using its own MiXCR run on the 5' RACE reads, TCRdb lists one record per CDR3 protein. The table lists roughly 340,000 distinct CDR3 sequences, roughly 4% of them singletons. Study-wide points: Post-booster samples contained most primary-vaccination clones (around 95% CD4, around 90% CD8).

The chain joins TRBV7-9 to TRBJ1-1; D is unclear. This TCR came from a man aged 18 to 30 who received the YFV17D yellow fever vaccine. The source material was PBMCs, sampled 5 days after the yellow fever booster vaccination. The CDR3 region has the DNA TGTGCCAGCAGCTTCGCGGGCACTGAAGCTTTCTTT. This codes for CASSFAGTEAFF.